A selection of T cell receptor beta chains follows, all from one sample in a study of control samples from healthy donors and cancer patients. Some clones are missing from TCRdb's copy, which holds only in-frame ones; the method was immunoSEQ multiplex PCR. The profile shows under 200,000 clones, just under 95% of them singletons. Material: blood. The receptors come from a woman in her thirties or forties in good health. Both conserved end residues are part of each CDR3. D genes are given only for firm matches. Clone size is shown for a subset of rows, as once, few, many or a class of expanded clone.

TGCAGCGTTGAAGATCCCCCTGGCTACACCTTC | CSVEDPPGYTF | 11 | NA | TRBV29-1 | NA | TRBJ1-2
TGTGCCAGCAGTGAGCTCCGGGAAGCCAATTCACCCCTCCACTTT | CASSELREANSPLHF | 15 | NA | TRBV2 | NA | TRBJ1-6
TGTGCCAGCTCACCACTTACGGATCCGAATAACTATGGCTACACCTTC | CASSPLTDPNNYGYTF | 16 | NA | TRBV18 | NA | TRBJ1-2
TGTGCCAGCGGCGGTGGCTACGAGCAGTACTTC | CASGGGYEQYF | 11 | NA | TRBV12-3/TRBV12-4 | once | TRBJ2-7
TGTGCCAGCTCACCACCTGTTGGGGCGAACACTGAAGCTTTCTTT | CASSPPVGANTEAFF | 15 | NA | TRBV18 | NA | TRBJ1-1
TGCAGCGCCCTCGGTGGCCAGCGGGGGAAACTGTTTTTT | CSALGGQRGKLFF | 13 | NA | TRBV29-1 | NA | TRBJ1-4
TGTGCCACCAGCAGAGATAGAAGCAATCAGCCCCAGCATTTT | CATSRDRSNQPQHF | 14 | NA | TRBV15 | NA | TRBJ1-5
TGTGCCAGCAGCCCATCCCCCGGGGAGCTGTTTTTT | CASSPSPGELFF | 12 | NA | TRBV12-3/TRBV12-4 | NA | TRBJ2-2
TGTGCCAGCAGATCTACTAGCGGGGGGAACACCGGGGAGCTGTTTTTT | CASRSTSGGNTGELFF | 16 | TRBD2 | TRBV9 | NA | TRBJ2-2
TGTGCCAGCAGTACCAGACAGGGCGAGACCTACGAGCAGTACTTC | CASSTRQGETYEQYF | 15 | TRBD1 | TRBV2 | NA | TRBJ2-7
TGTGCCAGCGAGGGGGACGGCTATCAGCCCCAGCATTTT | CASEGDGYQPQHF | 13 | NA | TRBV19 | NA | TRBJ1-5
TGCGCCAGTAGACCCGGGACTAGCAGGATTGAGCAGTTCTTC | CASRPGTSRIEQFF | 14 | TRBD2 | TRBV10-2 | few | TRBJ2-1
TGTGCCAGCAGTTCTAACTACGAGCAGTACTTC | CASSSNYEQYF | 11 | NA | TRBV28 | NA | TRBJ2-7
TGTGCCAGCAGTGTTAGGGGGGTCACTGAAGCTTTCTTT | CASSVRGVTEAFF | 13 | NA | TRBV2 | NA | TRBJ1-1
TGTGCCAGCAGCCAGGTTAAGAGTATTCGGAGGGACTATGGCTACACCTTC | CASSQVKSIRRDYGYTF | 17 | NA | TRBV11-2 | NA | TRBJ1-2
TGCGCCAGCTCCGCCGGGACATTAAACTATGGCTACACCTTC | CASSAGTLNYGYTF | 14 | NA | TRBV4-1 | once | TRBJ1-2
TGTGCCAGCAGCGTAGTTGCGGACAGATCCACTGAAGCTTTCTTT | CASSVVADRSTEAFF | 15 | NA | TRBV9 | NA | TRBJ1-1
TGCGCCAGCAGCCAAGACGCCCAAAGGTTGATGGGACAGGGCTATGAAGCTTTCTTT | CASSQDAQRLMGQGYEAFF | 19 | TRBD1 | TRBV4-1 | NA | TRBJ1-1
TGTGCCAGCATGGAACAGGGGTCGGTCTACACCTTC | CASMEQGSVYTF | 12 | TRBD1 | TRBV2 | NA | TRBJ1-2
TGTGCCAGTAGTATAGGCGACGATACCGCCACTGAAGCTTTCTTT | CASSIGDDTATEAFF | 15 | NA | TRBV19 | NA | TRBJ1-1
TGTGCCAGCAGTAGGGACACTGAAGCTTTCTTT | CASSRDTEAFF | 11 | NA | TRBV2 | NA | TRBJ1-1
TGTGCCTGGAGTAAGAACGGGAATTCACCCCTCCACTTT | CAWSKNGNSPLHF | 13 | NA | TRBV30 | NA | TRBJ1-6
TGTGCCAGCAGCGCACAGGTGATAACAGGGTCTGATGAGCAGTTCTTC | CASSAQVITGSDEQFF | 16 | NA | TRBV7-6 | NA | TRBJ2-1
TGTGCCAGCAGTTTAATGGGTTTTGATGAAAAACTGTTTTTT | CASSLMGFDEKLFF | 14 | NA | TRBV28 | NA | TRBJ1-4
TGCGCCAGCAGCCATCCACGGGGAAACACCATATATTTT | CASSHPRGNTIYF | 13 | NA | TRBV4-1 | once | TRBJ1-3
TGCGCCAGCAGCTTGGTAGGTCAGGGTTATGACGAGCAGTACTTC | CASSLVGQGYDEQYF | 15 | NA | TRBV5-1 | NA | TRBJ2-7
TGTGCCAGCAGCATAAGACCCCCGACAGGGGTGACTGAAGCTTTCTTT | CASSIRPPTGVTEAFF | 16 | TRBD1 | TRBV6-2/TRBV6-3 | NA | TRBJ1-1